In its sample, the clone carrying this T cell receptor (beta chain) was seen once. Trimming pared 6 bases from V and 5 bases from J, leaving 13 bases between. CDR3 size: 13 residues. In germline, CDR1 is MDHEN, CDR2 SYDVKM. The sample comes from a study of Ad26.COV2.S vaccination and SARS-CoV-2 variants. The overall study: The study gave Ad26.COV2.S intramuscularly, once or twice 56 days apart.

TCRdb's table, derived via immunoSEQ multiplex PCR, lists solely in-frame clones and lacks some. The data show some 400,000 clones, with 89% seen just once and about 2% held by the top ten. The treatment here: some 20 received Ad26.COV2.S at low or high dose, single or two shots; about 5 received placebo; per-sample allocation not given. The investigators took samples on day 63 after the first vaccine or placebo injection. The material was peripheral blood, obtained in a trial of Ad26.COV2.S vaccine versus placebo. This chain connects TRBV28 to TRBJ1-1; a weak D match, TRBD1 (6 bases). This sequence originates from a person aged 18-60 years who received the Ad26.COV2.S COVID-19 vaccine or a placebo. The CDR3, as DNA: TGTGCCAGCAGGATTCCACAGGGTACTGAAGCTTTCTTT. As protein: CASRIPQGTEAFF.